These 8 T cell receptor beta chains were sequenced from one sample in a study of blood T cell repertoires in COVID-19. The repertoire was sequenced with immunoSEQ multiplex PCR; TCRdb's copy has only in-frame clones and lacks some. The sample shows nearly 40,000 clones, 85% to 90% of them seen only once. Sequenced input: peripheral blood. Receptors were obtained from a man aged 50 or older in a cohort sampled during active COVID-19.

J is TRBJ2-1 and V is TRBV9; the D gene is possibly TRBD1 (6 bases). Germline lookup yields CDR1 SGDLS and CDR2 YYNGEE. The CDR3 has 14 amino acids. Trimming cost V 7 bases and J 7 bases, with 18 bases left between them. Written as DNA, the CDR3 is TGTGCCAGCTCCACATTTGAGGACAGTAATGAGCAGTTCTTC. This sequence encodes CASSTFEDSNEQFF.

V gene TRBV11-3 combines with J gene TRBJ2-2, with TRBD2 matching 13 bases. The trim removed 5 bases at V and 5 bases at J, leaving 14 bases unmatched. CDR1 is SGHNT and CDR2 is YENEEA in the germline V gene. The CDR3 extends over 19 amino acids. CDR3 in amino acids: CASSPGLAGDRLETGELFF. As DNA, the CDR3 is TGTGCCAGCAGCCCCGGACTAGCGGGAGATAGGCTCGAGACCGGGGAGCTGTTTTTT.

This sequence joins TRBV9 and TRBJ1-1, with a tentative D call TRBD1 (5 bases). CDR3 length equals 15 residues. V was clipped by 3 bases and J by 4 bases, with 16 bases between them. The germline V gene has CDR1 SGDLS and CDR2 YYNGEE. CDR3 in DNA: TGTGCCAGCAGCGAATATGGAGGAGGGGCCACTGAAGCTTTCTTT. Translated: CASSEYGGGATEAFF.

This chain links TRBV5-1 with TRBJ2-4; the match to TRBD1 covers 9 bases. Germline assignment: CDR1 SGHRS and CDR2 YFSETQ. The junction had 9 bases not matched to a gene; V was cut back by 3 bases and J by 14 bases. This CDR3 has 13 amino acids. CDR3 region: CASSSPGTGLEYF. The CDR3 DNA follows: TGCGCCAGCAGCTCCCCCGGGACAGGGCTGGAGTACTTC.

The gene calls are TRBV6-1 and TRBJ2-7, with TRBD1 as a possible D gene (5 bases). The germline V gene has CDR1 MNHNS and CDR2 SASEGT. The CDR3 spans 12 residues. The V and J ends lost 3 bases and 6 bases respectively, with 9 bases between them. The CDR3 DNA sequence: TGTGCCAGCAGTGACAGGGTTGCCGAGCAGTACTTC. This sequence encodes CASSDRVAEQYF.

The J gene is TRBJ1-1, the V gene TRBV12-5, with a tentative D call TRBD1 (5 bases). Germline V gene sequence: CDR1 LGHNT, CDR2 FRNRAP. Trimming stripped 7 bases from V and 1 base from J, with 16 bases between. The CDR3 runs 15 residues. In DNA, the CDR3 is TGTGCTAGTGCCCGGGACTTTCGGGGGAACACTGAAGCTTTCTTT. Protein sequence: CASARDFRGNTEAFF.

This clone was recorded only once. V and J are TRBV2 and TRBJ1-5; D possibly corresponds to TRBD1 (6 bases). Germline V gene data show CDR1 as SNHLY and CDR2 as FYNNEI. The CDR3 has 14 amino acids. V lost 8 bases to trimming and J lost 1 base, with 12 bases between them. CDR3: CASSPGESNQPQHF. The DNA of the CDR3 is TGTGCCAGCTCCCCAGGGGAAAGCAATCAGCCCCAGCATTTT. Using reference TRBV2 and TRBJ1-5 for the parts outside the CDR3, the full variable domain is EPEVTQTPSHQVTQMGQEVILRCVPISNHLYFYWYRQILGQKVEFLVSFYNNEISEKSEIFDDQFSVERPDGSNFTLKIRSTKLEDSAMYFCASSPGESNQPQHFGDGTRLSIL.

CDR3 coding DNA: TGTGCCACCAGTGGTCGGACAGACCACCCACCCGGGGAGCTGTTTTTT. This gives the protein CATSGRTDHPPGELFF. The chain recombines TRBV24-1 with TRBJ2-2, with D perhaps matching TRBD1 (6 bases). CDR3 length equals 16 residues. Germline-derived CDR1 and CDR2 are KGHDR and SFDVKD. V was trimmed by 5 bases and J by 6 bases, leaving 18 bases between them.